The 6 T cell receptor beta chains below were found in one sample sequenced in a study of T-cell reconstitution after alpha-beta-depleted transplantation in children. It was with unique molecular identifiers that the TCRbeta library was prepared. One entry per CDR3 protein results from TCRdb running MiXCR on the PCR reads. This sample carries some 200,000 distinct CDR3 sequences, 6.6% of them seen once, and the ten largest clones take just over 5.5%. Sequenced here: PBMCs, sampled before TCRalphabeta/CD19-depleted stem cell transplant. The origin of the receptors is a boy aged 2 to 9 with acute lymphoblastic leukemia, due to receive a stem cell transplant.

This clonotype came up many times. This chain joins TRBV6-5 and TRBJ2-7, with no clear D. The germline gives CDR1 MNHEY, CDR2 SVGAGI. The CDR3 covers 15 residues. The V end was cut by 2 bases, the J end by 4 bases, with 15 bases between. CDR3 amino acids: CASSYQAGRSYEQYF. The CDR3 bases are TGTGCCAGCAGTTACCAAGCAGGCCGATCATACGAGCAGTACTTC.

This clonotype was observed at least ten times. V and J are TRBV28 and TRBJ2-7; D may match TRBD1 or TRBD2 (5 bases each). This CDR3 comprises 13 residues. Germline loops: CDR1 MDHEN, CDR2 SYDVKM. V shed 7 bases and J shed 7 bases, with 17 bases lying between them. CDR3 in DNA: TGTGCCAGCATCGGGACCCCCGAGTGGGAGCAGTACTTC. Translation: CASIGTPEWEQYF.

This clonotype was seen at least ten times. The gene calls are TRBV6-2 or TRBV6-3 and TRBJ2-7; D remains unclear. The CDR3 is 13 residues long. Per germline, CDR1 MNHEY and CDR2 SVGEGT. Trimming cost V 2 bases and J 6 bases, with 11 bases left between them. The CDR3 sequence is CASSYNRPVEQYF. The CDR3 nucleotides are TGTGCCAGCAGTTACAATAGGCCAGTCGAGCAGTACTTC.

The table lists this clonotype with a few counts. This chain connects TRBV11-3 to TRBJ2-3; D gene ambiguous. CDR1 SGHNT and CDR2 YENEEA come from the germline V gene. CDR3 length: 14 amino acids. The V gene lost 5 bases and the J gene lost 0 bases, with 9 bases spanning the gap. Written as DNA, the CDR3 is TGTGCCAGCAGCGGCGAGCCTAGCACAGATACGCAGTATTTT. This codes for CASSGEPSTDTQYF.

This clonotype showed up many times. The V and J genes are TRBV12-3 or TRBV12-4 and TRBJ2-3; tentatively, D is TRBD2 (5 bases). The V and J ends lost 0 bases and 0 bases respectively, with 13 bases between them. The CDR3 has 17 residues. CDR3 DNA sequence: TGTGCCAGCAGTTTAGCGACGCGGGTGACTAGCACAGATACGCAGTATTTT. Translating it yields CASSLATRVTSTDTQYF.

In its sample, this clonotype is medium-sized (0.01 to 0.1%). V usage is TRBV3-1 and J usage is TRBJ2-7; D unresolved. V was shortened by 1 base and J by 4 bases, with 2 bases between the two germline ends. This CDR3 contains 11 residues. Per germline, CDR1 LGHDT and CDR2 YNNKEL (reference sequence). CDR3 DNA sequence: TGTGCCAGCAGCCAAGGTTACGAGCAGTACTTC. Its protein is CASSQGYEQYF.